Presented here are 18 T cell receptor beta chains from one specimen sequenced in a study of T cell responses to AZD1222 COVID-19 vaccine. Only in-frame clones appear in the TCRdb table, and some are missing; sequencing was by immunoSEQ multiplex PCR. The sample consists of about 90,000 clones, about 86% of them appearing once. Material: peripheral blood, obtained on day 0 of MenACWY control vaccination. These receptors all stem from an adult in good health.

This chain joins TRBV7-2 and TRBJ1-3; no clear D gene. Germline V gives CDR1 SGHTA, CDR2 FQGNSA. Trimming removed 1 base from V and 3 bases from J, with 16 bases in between. The CDR3 covers 17 residues. CDR3 sequence (DNA): TGTGCCAGCAGCTTAGGCCCAGACCGCTTTCTTGGAAACACCATATATTTT. It encodes CASSLGPDRFLGNTIYF.

This clone was counted only a few times. CDR3 residues: CASSAPGINYGYTF. The CDR3 bases are TGTGCCAGTAGTGCACCAGGCATTAACTATGGCTACACCTTC. The chain links TRBV19 to TRBJ1-2; D not resolved. Looked up from germline, CDR1 is LNHDA and CDR2 is SQIVND (reference sequence). V was trimmed by 5 bases and J by 1 base, leaving 11 bases between them. CDR3 length: 14 amino acids.

J is TRBJ1-5 and V is TRBV28, with D possibly being TRBD1 (6 bases). The CDR3 is 13 residues long. The germline V gene has CDR1 MDHEN and CDR2 SYDVKM. The V and J ends lost 8 bases and 5 bases respectively, with 13 bases between them. The CDR3 coding sequence is TGTGCCAGCTCAGGGGTCCTCCATCAGCCCCAGCATTTT. This gives the protein CASSGVLHQPQHF.

V and J are TRBV27 and TRBJ1-2; no firm D call. V was cut by 6 bases and J by 4 bases, with 12 bases left in between. Germline-derived CDR1 and CDR2 are MNHEY and SMNVEV (reference sequence). The CDR3 totals 13 residues. This CDR3 reads CASSDPGFYGYTF. As DNA, the CDR3 is TGTGCCAGCAGCGACCCAGGCTTCTATGGCTACACCTTC.

The CDR3 coding sequence is TGTGCCAGCAGTTACTCGACAAGGGACAATCCCCTCCACTTT. Protein: CASSYSTRDNPLHF. The chain is built from TRBV6-5 and TRBJ1-6; D possibly corresponds to TRBD1 (6 bases). This CDR3 has 14 residues. Trimming shortened V by 0 bases and J by 13 bases, and 13 bases separated the two germline ends. Germline V gives CDR1 MNHEY, CDR2 SVGAGI.

This chain links TRBV7-2 with TRBJ1-1; perhaps TRBD1 as D (6 bases). The CDR3 has 15 amino acids. Germline V lookup: CDR1 SGHTA, CDR2 FQGNSA. Trimming stripped 5 bases from V and 0 bases from J, with 13 bases between. CDR3 region: CASSTRTAMNTEAFF. CDR3 in DNA: TGTGCCAGCAGCACTAGGACAGCCATGAACACTGAAGCTTTCTTT. The variable domain in full, with the rest retrieved from reference TRBV7-2 and TRBJ1-1, is GAGVSQSPSNKVTEKGKDVELRCDPISGHTALYWYRQSLGQGLEFLIYFQGNSAPDKSGLPSDRFSAERTGGSVSTLTIQRTQQEDSAVYLCASSTRTAMNTEAFFGQGTRLTVV.

This clone was found a few times. The chain couples TRBV28 to TRBJ2-7; TRBD1 is a possible D gene (6 bases). The V and J ends lost 2 bases and 3 bases respectively, with 14 bases between them. CDR1 MDHEN and CDR2 SYDVKM come from the germline V gene. The CDR3 contains 15 residues. The CDR3 bases are TGTGCCAGCAGTTTACCGAGGACAGCGATCTACGAGCAGTACTTC. Its protein product is CASSLPRTAIYEQYF.

The chain is built from TRBV6-1 and TRBJ2-1, with 9 bases fitting TRBD1. The CDR3 has 16 residues. Germline values: CDR1 MNHNS, CDR2 SASEGT. V lost 3 bases and J lost 6; bases outside the gene matches: 9. CDR3 loop: CASSDTGTGIRNEQFF. The CDR3, as DNA: TGTGCCAGCAGTGATACCGGGACAGGGATCCGCAATGAGCAGTTCTTC.

This clone has only a few counts. V is TRBV29-1 and J is TRBJ2-7; D uncertain. The CDR3 consists of 14 residues. From germline, CDR1 is SQVTM and CDR2 ANQGSEA. Trimming removed 3 bases from V and 4 bases from J, with 16 bases in between. The CDR3 nucleotides read TGCAGCGTTGACGACCCGGCAGGTTCTTACGAGCAGTACTTC. It translates to CSVDDPAGSYEQYF.

The chain links TRBV3-1 (or the pseudogene TRBV3-2) to TRBJ2-2; 7 bases match TRBD2. V shed 1 base, J shed 7 bases, and the junction held 12 bases outside the gene matches. The CDR3 has 17 residues. The germline V gene has CDR1 LGHDT and CDR2 YNNKEL (reference sequence). The CDR3 nucleotides read TGTGCCAGCAGCCAAGTGCGGAGCGGGGCTTTGGGCGGGGAGCTGTTTTTT. Protein sequence: CASSQVRSGALGGELFF.

The rearrangement links TRBV5-6 to TRBJ1-4; no definite D call. From germline, CDR1 is SGHDT and CDR2 YYEEEE. Between the trimmed V and J ends, which lost 0 bases and 5 bases, there was a span of 5 bases. The CDR3 loop spans 13 amino acids. Written as DNA, the CDR3 is TGTGCCAGCAGCTTGGAACAGAATGAAAAACTGTTTTTT. Protein product: CASSLEQNEKLFF.

The chain is built from TRBV3-1 (or the pseudogene TRBV3-2) and TRBJ2-7; D is unclear. CDR1 is LGHDT and CDR2 is YNNKEL in the germline V gene (reference sequence). V shed 0 bases and J shed 0 bases, with 6 bases lying between them. This CDR3 is 14 amino acids long. The CDR3 loop is CASSQDADSYEQYF. For the CDR3, the DNA is TGTGCCAGCAGCCAAGATGCGGACTCCTACGAGCAGTACTTC.

The chain couples TRBV7-2 to TRBJ2-7, with unresolved D. The CDR3 contains 13 residues. Germline loops: CDR1 SGHTA, CDR2 FQGNSA. Trimming left V 1 base short and J 4 bases short, with 8 bases between. CDR3 sequence reads: CASSLEADYEQYF. CDR3 DNA sequence: TGTGCCAGCAGCTTAGAGGCAGATTACGAGCAGTACTTC.

This sequence joins TRBV29-1 and TRBJ1-2; TRBD1 matches at 7 bases. The CDR3 loop spans 13 amino acids. Per germline, CDR1 SQVTM and CDR2 ANQGSEA. The V gene end was trimmed by 0 bases and the J gene end by 6 bases; junction bases not matched to a gene: 4. CDR3 nucleotides: TGCAGCGTTGAAGATACGACAGGGAATGGCTACACCTTC. Its translation is CSVEDTTGNGYTF.

The chain uses TRBV9 and TRBJ2-7; D ambiguous. Germline CDR1 and CDR2: SGDLS and YYNGEE. CDR3 length: 14 amino acids. The V gene lost 4 bases and the J gene lost 0 bases, with 11 bases spanning the gap. As DNA, the CDR3 is TGTGCCAGCAGCCAGAGCCACCGCTCCTACGAGCAGTACTTC. Its protein product is CASSQSHRSYEQYF.

The chain joins TRBV4-1 to TRBJ1-4; D not certain. CDR1 MGHRA and CDR2 YSYEKL come from the germline V gene. Trimming removed 0 bases from V and 8 bases from J, with 13 bases in between. The CDR3 length is 15 residues. The CDR3 loop is CASSQEGRRSEKLFF. For the CDR3, the DNA is TGCGCCAGCAGCCAAGAAGGACGGCGGTCGGAAAAACTGTTTTTT.

The chain has TRBV19 and TRBJ1-2; TRBD1 aligns across 8 bases. Trimming at V came to 8 bases and at J to 4 bases, leaving 9 bases not matched to a gene. Germline-derived CDR1 and CDR2 are LNHDA and SQIVND (reference sequence). This CDR3 contains 14 residues. CDR3 nucleotide sequence: TGTGCCAGTTCCGGGACAGGACTCTCCTATGGCTACACCTTC. Protein sequence: CASSGTGLSYGYTF.

The chain couples TRBV7-2 to TRBJ1-1, with D maybe TRBD1 (5 bases). This CDR3 region has 14 residues. V was trimmed by 5 bases and J by 6 bases, leaving 16 bases between them. Germline V gene sequence: CDR1 SGHTA, CDR2 FQGNSA. The CDR3 coding sequence is TGTGCCAGCAGCGCCTATACCGGGACCTCTGAAGCTTTCTTT. It codes for CASSAYTGTSEAFF.